The 12 T cell receptor beta chains reported below all come from one sample, sequenced in a study of OX40 agonist ivuxolimab in advanced cancers. Data came from immunoSEQ multiplex PCR; TCRdb stores just in-frame clones and leaves some out. Among roughly 60,000 clones, 86% were seen once, and the ten largest hold roughly 2.7%. This material consisted of CD4+ or CD8+ T cells sorted from blood, taken in a trial of the OX40 agonist ivuxolimab. These receptors were taken from an adult with an advanced solid tumor such as melanoma, head and neck, liver or kidney cancer.

V and J are TRBV4-1 and TRBJ1-2, with 8 bases matching TRBD1. The CDR3 loop spans 14 amino acids. Germline CDR1 reads MGHRA; CDR2 reads YSYEKL. The junction had 8 bases not matched to a gene; V was cut back by 4 bases and J by 7 bases. The CDR3 coding sequence is TGCGCCAGCAGCCCTGGACAGGGATCCGTTGGCTACACCTTC. Translation: CASSPGQGSVGYTF.

The chain is built from TRBV28 and TRBJ2-4, with D maybe TRBD1 (6 bases). CDR1 is MDHEN and CDR2 is SYDVKM in the germline V gene. Trimming removed 4 bases from V and 2 bases from J, with 9 bases in between. The CDR3 length is 14 residues. The CDR3 region is CASSSGTTKNIQYF. In DNA, the CDR3 is TGTGCCAGCAGTTCCGGGACAACCAAAAACATTCAGTACTTC.

The chain has TRBV5-1 and TRBJ2-3, with 11 bases matching TRBD2. The CDR3 contains 16 residues. J lost 0 bases, V lost 3 bases, and 3 bases had no gene match. Germline loops: CDR1 SGHRS, CDR2 YFSETQ. The CDR3 bases are TGCGCCAGCAGCTCGGGGACTAGCGGTAGCACAGATACGCAGTATTTT. The encoded protein is CASSSGTSGSTDTQYF. The full variable domain, with the rest looked up from reference TRBV5-1 and TRBJ2-3, is KAGVTQTPRYLIKTRGQQVTLSCSPISGHRSVSWYQQTPGQGLQFLFEYFSETQRNKGNFPGRFSGRQFSNSRSEMNVSTLELGDSALYLCASSSGTSGSTDTQYFGPGTRLTVL.

The V call is TRBV7-2, the J call TRBJ1-3; 8 bases align to TRBD1. The trim removed 5 bases at V and 4 bases at J, leaving 7 bases unmatched. Germline CDR1 reads SGHTA; CDR2 reads FQGNSA. The CDR3 extends over 15 amino acids. The CDR3 DNA is TGTGCCAGCAGCCTCCGGACAGGGCAGGGAAACACCATATATTTT. This translates into CASSLRTGQGNTIYF. The full variable domain, completed using reference TRBV7-2 and TRBJ1-3, is GAGVSQSPSNKVTEKGKDVELRCDPISGHTALYWYRQSLGQGLEFLIYFQGNSAPDKSGLPSDRFSAERTGGSVSTLTIQRTQQEDSAVYLCASSLRTGQGNTIYFGEGSWLTVV.

The V gene is TRBV9, the J gene TRBJ2-5, with TRBD2 as a possible D gene (5 bases). Deletions cut 2 bases from V and 5 bases from J, with 16 bases between. The CDR3 contains 15 residues. Germline assignment: CDR1 SGDLS and CDR2 YYNGEE. The CDR3 nucleotides are TGTGCCAGCAGCGTCGGAGGATCGGGTGGGGAGACCCAGTACTTC. It specifies CASSVGGSGGETQYF.

J is TRBJ1-2 and V is TRBV13; D remains ambiguous. CDR3 length: 13 residues. Germline CDR1 and CDR2: PRHDT and FYEKMQ (reference sequence). Deletions cut 2 bases from V and 6 bases from J, with 10 bases between. The CDR3 region has the DNA TGTGCCAGCAGCTTACGAGGAGGGAATGGCTACACCTTC. Translated, it gives CASSLRGGNGYTF.

This chain links TRBV2 with TRBJ2-2, with 9 bases aligning to TRBD1. CDR1 is SNHLY, CDR2 FYNNEI, per germline. With 7 bases clipped from V and 7 bases from J, the junction kept 7 bases outside the gene matches. The CDR3 is made up of 14 amino acids. The CDR3, as DNA: TGTGCCAGCATAAGGGACAGGGACAGCGGGGAGCTGTTTTTT. Translating gives CASIRDRDSGELFF. Looking up the rest from reference TRBV2 and TRBJ2-2 gives the full variable domain: EPEVTQTPSHQVTQMGQEVILRCVPISNHLYFYWYRQILGQKVEFLVSFYNNEISEKSEIFDDQFSVERPDGSNFTLKIRSTKLEDSAMYFCASIRDRDSGELFFGEGSRLTVL.

The J gene is TRBJ1-2, the V gene TRBV5-4; D gene ambiguous. The CDR3 is made up of 14 amino acids. V dropped 2 bases and J dropped 6 bases, with 14 bases sitting between them. Germline V gene data show CDR1 as SGHNT and CDR2 as YYREEE (reference sequence). The CDR3: CASSLDGRLNGYTF. DNA of the CDR3: TGTGCCAGCAGCTTAGACGGCAGGTTAAATGGCTACACCTTC.

The genes are TRBV7-9 and TRBJ1-1, with D unclear. The CDR3 extends over 13 amino acids. The germline gives CDR1 SEHNR, CDR2 FQNEAQ (reference sequence). The germline V and J ends were trimmed by 7 bases and 1 base, with 10 bases remaining between them. The CDR3 DNA reads as TGTGCCAGCACCCAAGCAGGGAACACTGAAGCTTTCTTT. Its translation is CASTQAGNTEAFF.

The chain couples TRBV19 to TRBJ2-7, with D perhaps being TRBD1 or TRBD2 (5 bases each). Germline V gene lookup returns CDR1 LNHDA and CDR2 SQIVND (reference sequence). V was pared by 4 bases and J by 2 bases, with 18 bases between. The CDR3 has 16 amino acids. CDR3: CASSRSVGTPAYEQYF. The CDR3 bases are TGTGCCAGTAGTAGGTCTGTCGGGACCCCCGCCTACGAGCAGTACTTC.

The chain carries TRBV30 and TRBJ1-5; D remains ambiguous. Looked up from germline, CDR1 is GTSNPN and CDR2 is SVGIG (reference sequence). V shed 3 bases and J shed 1 base, with 13 bases lying between them. The CDR3 covers 15 residues. In DNA, the CDR3 is TGTGCCTGGAGGGCCGCGGGTCTAAGCAATCAGCCCCAGCATTTT. Its protein is CAWRAAGLSNQPQHF.

The J gene is TRBJ2-5, the V gene TRBV6-6, with D perhaps assigned TRBD1 or TRBD2 (6 bases each). Judging by the DNA end, TRBJ2-7 fits better; the J call may be wrong. The CDR3 sequence is 16 residues long. Looked up from germline, CDR1 is MNHNY and CDR2 is SVGAGI (reference sequence). The CDR3 protein is CASSPRGGANSYEQYF. As DNA, the CDR3 is TGTGCCAGCAGCCCCAGGGGCGGGGCGAACTCCTACGAGCAGTACTTC.